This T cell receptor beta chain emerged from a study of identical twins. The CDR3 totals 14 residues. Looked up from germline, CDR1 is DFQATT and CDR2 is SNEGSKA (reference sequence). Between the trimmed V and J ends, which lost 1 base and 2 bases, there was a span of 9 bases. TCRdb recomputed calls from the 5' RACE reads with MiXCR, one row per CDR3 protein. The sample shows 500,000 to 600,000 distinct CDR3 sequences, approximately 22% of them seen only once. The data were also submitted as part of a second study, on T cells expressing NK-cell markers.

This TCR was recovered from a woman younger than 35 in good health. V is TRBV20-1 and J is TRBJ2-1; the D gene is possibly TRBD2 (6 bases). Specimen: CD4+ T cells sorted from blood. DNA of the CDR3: TGCAGTGCTAGAGTCCAGCGGGCCTACAATGAGCAGTTCTTC. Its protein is CSARVQRAYNEQFF.